The entry below gives a single TCR beta chain sequence along with its context. These data come from a study of blood T cell repertoires in COVID-19. Study as a whole: Two negative PCRs, clearance, or symptom resolution characterized the recovered Cohort 3 donors. Material from acute and convalescent COVID-19 was sourced from the United States, Italy and Spain.

In the source study's methods: By means of reference gene primer amplification, nucleated cell counts were estimated. Assay: immunoSEQ multiplex PCR; the TCRdb copy retains only in-frame clones and omits some. That table gives V, J and clone size, and the DNA gave D and trimming. The profile shows 250,000 to 300,000 clones, more than 75% of them singletons. The receptor was derived from a woman in her fifties or sixties in a cohort exposed to, infected with or recovered from COVID-19 (not recorded which). Sequenced sample: PBMCs or T cells enriched from blood (not recorded which).

The CDR3 bases are TGTGCCATCCCAGGTAGGTGCGAGCAGTACTTC. Its protein is CAIPGRCEQYF. The chain combines TRBV28 with TRBJ2-7; D remains ambiguous. The V gene's germline CDR1 is MDHEN and CDR2 SYDVKM. V was shortened by 10 bases and J by 6 bases, with 13 bases between the two germline ends. This CDR3 spans 11 amino acids.